These 27 T cell receptor beta chains came from one sample sequenced in a study of T cells after yellow fever vaccination. MiXCR, applied by TCRdb to the 5' RACE reads, yields one record per CDR3 protein. This table holds around 400,000 distinct CDR3 sequences, about 9.9% found once. The sample consisted of PBMCs, taken on the day of the first yellow fever vaccination. All receptors derive from a man between 18 and 35 years old who received the YFV17D yellow fever vaccine.

CDR3 residues: CASSRGAEYNSPLHF. The CDR3 bases are TGTGCCAGCAGCCGAGGGGCGGAATATAATTCACCCCTCCACTTT. This chain connects TRBV7-2 to TRBJ1-6, with D possibly matching TRBD1 (5 bases). Germline V gene data show CDR1 as SGHTA and CDR2 as FQGNSA. The CDR3 runs to 15 residues. Between the trimmed V and J ends, which lost 5 bases and 4 bases, there was a span of 12 bases.

The chain joins TRBV20-1 to TRBJ1-2; tentative D call: TRBD1 (5 bases). Germline CDR1 is DFQATT and CDR2 is SNEGSKA (reference sequence). The germline V and J ends were trimmed by 1 base and 3 bases, with 12 bases remaining between them. The CDR3 sequence is 14 residues long. CDR3 DNA: TGCAGTGCTAGAGGGTGGGGAGGGGACTATGGCTACACCTTC. As protein: CSARGWGGDYGYTF.

This clonotype was recorded at least ten times. The chain combines TRBV7-9 with TRBJ2-7, with D possibly TRBD2 on 5 matching bases. V lost 5 bases and J lost 0, with 17 bases in between. From germline, CDR1 is SEHNR and CDR2 FQNEAQ (reference sequence). The CDR3 runs 16 residues. CDR3 amino acids: CASSPIDGGPSYEQYF. CDR3 in DNA: TGTGCCAGCAGCCCAATTGACGGAGGACCCTCCTACGAGCAGTACTTC.

There are a few counts of this clonotype. The chain carries TRBV5-1 and TRBJ1-1, with 7 positions matching TRBD1. Germline V lookup: CDR1 SGHRS, CDR2 YFSETQ. V lost 6 bases to trimming and J lost 1 base; unmatched junction nucleotides: 6. This CDR3 is 14 amino acids long. The CDR3, as DNA: TGCGCCAGCACGTCACAGGGGTGGAACACTGAAGCTTTCTTT. The encoded protein is CASTSQGWNTEAFF.

The V call is TRBV9, the J call TRBJ1-2; no clear D. This CDR3 has 12 residues. Germline V CDR1 and CDR2: SGDLS, YYNGEE. Trimming cost V 0 bases and J 7 bases, with 7 bases left between them. The CDR3 spells CASSVAGGGYTF. The CDR3 DNA reads TGTGCCAGCAGCGTAGCTGGAGGTGGCTACACCTTC.

This clonotype was seen more than once but under ten times. The chain combines TRBV10-3 with TRBJ2-7, with D uncertain. Trimming shortened V by 2 bases and J by 2 bases, and 4 bases separated the two germline ends. Germline V gene data show CDR1 as ENHRY and CDR2 as SYGVKD. This CDR3 has 12 amino acids. This CDR3 reads CAISEGPYEQYV. DNA for the CDR3: TGTGCCATCAGTGAGGGTCCCTACGAGCAGTACGTC.

This clonotype has just a few counts. This sequence joins TRBV6-2 or TRBV6-3 and TRBJ2-5, with unresolved D. The CDR3 has 12 residues. Germline V gene lookup returns CDR1 MNHEY and CDR2 SVGEGT. Deletions cut 6 bases from V and 5 bases from J, with 10 bases between. The DNA for the CDR3 is TGTGCCAGCAGCGCTACAGAGGAGACCCAGTACTTC. It translates to CASSATEETQYF.

This clonotype was counted between two and nine times. This sequence joins TRBV29-1 and TRBJ1-1; no definite D call. Germline assignment: CDR1 SQVTM and CDR2 ANQGSEA. The CDR3 covers 13 residues. V dropped 2 bases and J dropped 1 base, with 8 bases sitting between them. As DNA, the CDR3 is TGCAGCGTTGAACCCAGGACGAACACTGAAGCTTTCTTT. Translated, it gives CSVEPRTNTEAFF.

In its sample, this clonotype was seen a few times. This chain links TRBV20-1 with TRBJ2-7; tentative D call: TRBD2 (6 bases). This CDR3 is built from 13 residues. Trimming left V 7 bases short and J 0 bases short, with 13 bases between. The germline gives CDR1 DFQATT, CDR2 SNEGSKA (reference sequence). CDR3 bases: TGCAGTGTCTCGGGGAGGAGCTCCTACGAGCAGTACTTC. Translation gives CSVSGRSSYEQYF.

This clonotype was observed many times. The DNA of the CDR3 is TGTGCCAGCAGTGACTCTAGCACCGGGGAGCTGTTTTTT. Protein sequence: CASSDSSTGELFF. This chain connects TRBV6-4 to TRBJ2-2; D is undetermined. Between the trimmed V and J ends, which lost 0 bases and 4 bases, there was a span of 3 bases. Germline-derived CDR1 and CDR2 are MRHNA and SNTAGT. There are 13 residues in the CDR3.

This clonotype was found many times. The CDR3 loop is CSAGDPGSSYNSPLHF. The CDR3 DNA sequence: TGCAGTGCTGGGGACCCCGGCAGCTCCTATAATTCACCCCTCCACTTT. The gene calls are TRBV20-1 and TRBJ1-6; weak D call: TRBD1 (5 bases). V dropped 5 bases and J dropped 0 bases, with 14 bases sitting between them. This CDR3 is 16 amino acids long. CDR1 and CDR2 from the germline V gene are DFQATT and SNEGSKA (reference sequence).

About this clonotype: This sequence may be a read error, since a much larger clone differs from it by one base. This chain joins TRBV4-3 and TRBJ2-2; TRBD2 agrees at 11 bases. The CDR3 runs to 18 residues. The germline CDR1 and CDR2 sequences are LGHNA and YSLEER. The CDR3 DNA reads TGCGCCGGCAGCCAAGGAAGTAGCGGGGGGGCATGGACCGGGGAGCTGTTTTTT. Protein: CAGSQGSSGGAWTGELFF.

In its sample, this clonotype was seen a few times. This chain connects TRBV6-6 to TRBJ1-6; D not resolved. Trimming removed 8 bases at V and 9 bases at J, with 14 bases between. This CDR3 comprises 13 residues. Germline CDR1 MNHNY, CDR2 SVGAGI (reference sequence). CDR3 region: CASGRPPGSPLHF. CDR3 DNA: TGTGCCAGCGGTCGGCCCCCGGGTTCACCCCTCCACTTT.

V gene TRBV11-1 combines with J gene TRBJ1-1, with 9 bases identical to TRBD1. Germline lookup yields CDR1 SGHAT and CDR2 FQDESV (reference sequence). Trimming took 5 bases from V and 11 from J; bases not matched to a gene: 3. The CDR3 has 11 amino acids. CDR3 DNA: TGTGCCAGCAGCCCAGGGACAGGGGCTTTCTTT. The encoded protein is CASSPGTGAFF.

This sequence joins TRBV20-1 and TRBJ2-1; TRBD2 matches at 13 bases. The CDR3 contains 15 residues. V shed 3 bases, J shed 8 bases, and the junction held 7 bases outside the gene matches. Germline V gives CDR1 DFQATT, CDR2 SNEGSKA (reference sequence). DNA of the CDR3: TGCAGTGCTAGGATACTAGCGGGGGGGCCGGATGAGCAGTTCTTC. Protein sequence: CSARILAGGPDEQFF.

The gene calls are TRBV6-1 and TRBJ2-3; D unresolved. The CDR3 contains 16 residues. Trimming shortened V by 6 bases and J by 0 bases, and 16 bases separated the two germline ends. Germline loops: CDR1 MNHNS, CDR2 SASEGT. Written as DNA, the CDR3 is TGTGCCAGCAGCTCCAACTCATACGTGAGCACAGATACGCAGTATTTT. It is translated as CASSSNSYVSTDTQYF.

The rearrangement links TRBV12-3 or TRBV12-4 to TRBJ1-1; possible D gene TRBD1, 6 bases. V dropped 7 bases and J dropped 6 bases, with 12 bases sitting between them. The CDR3 consists of 12 residues. For the CDR3, the DNA is TGTGCCAGCACCCGAGGGGGGGCTGAAGCTTTCTTT. Translating gives CASTRGGAEAFF.

This clonotype came up a few times. This rearrangement joins TRBV7-9 to TRBJ2-3; possibly TRBD2 for D (5 bases). The CDR3 has 16 residues. Germline values: CDR1 SEHNR, CDR2 FQNEAQ (reference sequence). The V and J ends lost 5 bases and 4 bases respectively, with 19 bases between them. CDR3 sequence: CASSTTVLRGPDTQYF. Here the CDR3 DNA reads TGTGCCAGCAGCACGACGGTGCTGCGAGGGCCAGATACGCAGTATTTT.

The chain joins TRBV18 to TRBJ2-1; TRBD2 matches 8 bases. The CDR3 loop spans 18 amino acids. The ends lost 3 bases at V and 7 bases at J; junction bases unmatched: 17. Germline V lookup: CDR1 KGHSH, CDR2 LQKENI. DNA of the CDR3: TGTGCCAGCTCACCTCCCGGGAGGGCTGGTGGGGGAAGGAATGAGCAGTTCTTC. It specifies CASSPPGRAGGGRNEQFF.

This clonotype appeared a few times. The chain has TRBV15 and TRBJ2-2; unclear D gene. V lost 0 bases to trimming and J lost 3 bases, with 11 bases between them. Germline V gene sequence: CDR1 LNHNV, CDR2 YYDKDF (reference sequence). The CDR3 contains 16 residues. Written as DNA, the CDR3 is TGTGCCACCAGCAGAGATCCACTTTCCGACACCGGGGAGCTGTTTTTT. It codes for CATSRDPLSDTGELFF. The whole variable domain, filled in from reference TRBV15 and TRBJ2-2, reads DAMVIQNPRYQVTQFGKPVTLSCSQTLNHNVMYWYQQKSSQAPKLLFHYYDKDFNNEADTPDNFQSRRPNTSFCFLDIRSPGLGDTAMYLCATSRDPLSDTGELFFGEGSRLTVL.

The chain is built from TRBV12-3 or TRBV12-4 and TRBJ2-2; TRBD2 matches 13 bases. J lost 7 bases, V lost 8 bases, and 16 bases had no gene match. The CDR3 has 18 residues. The chain's CDR3 is CASAPTGTSGALGGELFF. The CDR3, as DNA: TGTGCCAGCGCCCCGACCGGGACTAGCGGGGCCCTCGGCGGGGAGCTGTTTTTT.

This clonotype was seen only a few times. V usage is TRBV12-3 or TRBV12-4 and J usage is TRBJ1-2; D perhaps matches TRBD1 (6 bases). Trimming took 4 bases from V and 8 from J, leaving 14 bases between them. The CDR3 contains 13 residues. This CDR3 is CASSWGPTGGYTF. In DNA form, the CDR3 reads TGTGCCAGCAGTTGGGGGCCTACGGGGGGCTACACCTTC.

Comments on this clonotype: Its ends do not fully match the called genes, so a read error is possible. V is TRBV2 and J is TRBJ2-3; D might be TRBD2 (6 bases). Germline lookup yields CDR1 SNHLY and CDR2 FYNNEI. This CDR3 has 12 amino acids. The CDR3 loop reads CPSNSEGDTQYF. Here the CDR3 DNA reads TGTCCCAGCAATTCGGAGGGCGATACGCAGTATTTT.

The chain is built from TRBV7-2 and TRBJ1-1, with unresolved D. Germline CDR1 is SGHTA and CDR2 is FQGNSA. This CDR3 comprises 13 residues. Between the trimmed V and J ends, which lost 1 base and 4 bases, there was a span of 7 bases. The CDR3 here is CASSLERVTEAFF. As DNA, the CDR3 is TGTGCCAGCAGCTTAGAGAGGGTCACTGAAGCTTTCTTT.

This clonotype was observed at least ten times. The chain links TRBV15 to TRBJ2-1, with 7 bases matching TRBD2. J was trimmed by 1 base and V by 1 base; bases with no gene match: 10. Germline V gives CDR1 LNHNV, CDR2 YYDKDF (reference sequence). The CDR3 spans 18 residues. CDR3 sequence reads: CATSRGLSGGVSYNEQFF. The CDR3 DNA sequence: TGTGCCACCAGCAGAGGCCTTTCGGGGGGAGTTTCCTACAATGAGCAGTTCTTC.

The chain is built from TRBV5-1 and TRBJ2-1; 11 nucleotides agree with TRBD2. Trimming cost V 4 bases and J 3 bases; bases outside gene matches: 9. Germline assignment: CDR1 SGHRS and CDR2 YFSETQ. The CDR3 has 17 amino acids. The CDR3 sequence is CASSPLLAGGLYNEQFF. The CDR3 bases are TGCGCCAGCAGCCCCTTATTAGCGGGGGGGCTCTACAATGAGCAGTTCTTC.

This clonotype has a handful of counts. V is TRBV5-6 and J is TRBJ2-1; a possible D gene is TRBD1 (6 bases). Germline values: CDR1 SGHDT, CDR2 YYEEEE. The V and J ends lost 3 bases and 10 bases respectively, with 8 bases between them. The CDR3 contains 11 residues. The CDR3 loop is CASSWGTEQFF. The DNA for the CDR3 is TGTGCCAGCAGCTGGGGGACAGAGCAGTTCTTC. Based on the CDR3 plus reference TRBV5-6 and TRBJ2-1, the full variable domain is DAGVTQSPTHLIKTRGQQVTLRCSPKSGHDTVSWYQQALGQGPQFIFQYYEEEERQRGNFPDRFSGHQFPNYSSELNVNALLLGDSALYLCASSWGTEQFFGPGTRLTVL.